These 32 T cell receptor beta chains were sequenced from one sample in a study of OX40 agonist ivuxolimab in advanced cancers. Library construction relied on the immunoSEQ multiplex PCR assay. As stored in TCRdb, this immuneACCESS dataset retains in-frame rearrangements with V and J assigned. A fraction of the clones does not appear; measured against another copy, unresolved V genes explain less than half of the discrepancy, and the remainder lacks a known reason. The sample table records about 20,000 clones; under 95% of these occur just once. The ten largest clones add up to about three fifths of the sample. Specimen: CD4+ or CD8+ T cells sorted from blood, collected in a trial of the OX40 agonist ivuxolimab. Every receptor here comes from an adult with an advanced solid tumor such as melanoma, head and neck, liver or kidney cancer.

The sample holds one count of this clone. The gene calls are TRBV29-1 and TRBJ2-7; 7 bases are a match to TRBD2. V gave up 0 bases and J gave up 2 bases; unmatched junction bases: 7. This CDR3 is 15 amino acids long. Germline loops: CDR1 SQVTM, CDR2 ANQGSEA. DNA for the CDR3: TGCAGCGTTGAAGATCCCAGCGGGGAGACCTACGAGCAGTACTTC. This codes for CSVEDPSGETYEQYF.

This chain joins TRBV15 and TRBJ1-1; no clear D. The CDR3 has 14 amino acids. V was pared by 2 bases and J by 0 bases, with 7 bases between. CDR1 LNHNV and CDR2 YYDKDF come from the germline V gene (reference sequence). The CDR3 is CATSRQPLNTEAFF. CDR3 sequence (DNA): TGTGCCACCAGCAGACAGCCCCTGAACACTGAAGCTTTCTTT.

J is TRBJ2-3 and V is TRBV15; the D call may be TRBD1 or TRBD2 (5 bases each). V was cut by 3 bases and J by 2 bases, with 18 bases left in between. The CDR3 has 17 amino acids. The germline gives CDR1 LNHNV, CDR2 YYDKDF (reference sequence). CDR3 region: CATSRTAGDGYTDTQYF. CDR3 nucleotide sequence: TGTGCCACCAGCAGGACCGCTGGGGACGGCTACACAGATACGCAGTATTTT.

The rearrangement links TRBV6-5 to TRBJ2-7; maybe TRBD2 (5 bases). The length of the CDR3 is 16 residues. Trimming left V 4 bases short and J 5 bases short, with 21 bases between. Germline V gives CDR1 MNHEY, CDR2 SVGAGI. The CDR3 nucleotides read TGTGCCAGCAGTTCAACGAACCCGCCGGAGGTCCACGAGCAGTACTTC. It codes for CASSSTNPPEVHEQYF.

The chain recombines TRBV5-4 with TRBJ2-7, with 8 positions matching TRBD1. V lost 4 bases and J lost 2; bases outside the gene matches: 5. This CDR3 comprises 14 residues. Germline CDR1 and CDR2: SGHNT and YYREEE (reference sequence). CDR3 sequence reads: CASSLGQGAYEQYF. In nucleotides, the CDR3 is TGTGCCAGCAGCCTAGGACAGGGAGCCTACGAGCAGTACTTC.

The V and J genes are TRBV2 and TRBJ2-7; a weak D match, TRBD2 (5 bases). The CDR3 sequence is 14 residues long. V lost 2 bases, J lost 2 bases, and 10 bases lay in between. Germline-derived CDR1 and CDR2 are SNHLY and FYNNEI. The CDR3 bases are TGTGCCAGCAGTGAAAAAAGAGCGGCCTACGAGCAGTACTTC. Encoded protein: CASSEKRAAYEQYF. Full variable domain (outside the CDR3, taken from reference TRBV2 and TRBJ2-7): EPEVTQTPSHQVTQMGQEVILRCVPISNHLYFYWYRQILGQKVEFLVSFYNNEISEKSEIFDDQFSVERPDGSNFTLKIRSTKLEDSAMYFCASSEKRAAYEQYFGPGTRLTVT.

Only one count was recorded for this clone. V is TRBV2 and J is TRBJ2-3; the D call may be TRBD1 or TRBD2 (5 bases each). Trimming took off 7 bases at V and 1 base at J, with 12 bases between the two ends. CDR3 length: 14 amino acids. Germline CDR1 is SNHLY and CDR2 is FYNNEI. In nucleotides, the CDR3 is TGTGCCAGCATCGGGAAAGGGGGCACAGATACGCAGTATTTT. As protein: CASIGKGGTDTQYF.

This chain joins TRBV4-2 and TRBJ2-1; perhaps D is TRBD1 or TRBD2 (5 bases each). V gave up 1 base and J gave up 9 bases, with 10 bases separating them. CDR3 length: 13 residues. Germline lookup yields CDR1 LGHNA and CDR2 YNFKEQ. The CDR3 DNA reads TGTGCCAGCAGCCAAGGGGGCGGACTTGAGCAGTTCTTC. Translation: CASSQGGGLEQFF.

The chain couples TRBV14 to TRBJ2-3; D remains unclear. V was clipped by 0 bases and J by 0 bases, with 10 bases between them. The germline CDR1 and CDR2 sequences are SGHDN and FVKESK. The CDR3 has 16 amino acids. The CDR3 coding sequence is TGTGCCAGCAGCCAAGATTTCCAAACTAGCACAGATACGCAGTATTTT. Translating it yields CASSQDFQTSTDTQYF. The variable domain in full, with the rest retrieved from reference TRBV14 and TRBJ2-3, is EAGVTQFPSHSVIEKGQTVTLRCDPISGHDNLYWYRRVMGKEIKFLLHFVKESKQDESGMPNNRFLAERTGGTYSTLKVQPAELEDSGVYFCASSQDFQTSTDTQYFGPGTRLTVL.

The gene calls are TRBV7-9 and TRBJ2-3, with unresolved D. The V and J ends lost 5 bases and 6 bases respectively, with 9 bases between them. The V gene's germline CDR1 is SEHNR and CDR2 FQNEAQ (reference sequence). The length of the CDR3 is 12 residues. The CDR3 region has the DNA TGTGCCAGCAGCCCCGGCTTTGATACGCAGTATTTT. Its protein is CASSPGFDTQYF. Combining the CDR3 with reference TRBV7-9 and TRBJ2-3 gives the whole variable domain DTGVSQNPRHKITKRGQNVTFRCDPISEHNRLYWYRQTLGQGPEFLTYFQNEAQLEKSRLLSDRFSAERPKGSFSTLEIQRTEQGDSAMYLCASSPGFDTQYFGPGTRLTVL.

This clone has just one count. The V call is TRBV5-6, the J call TRBJ1-1; the match to TRBD1 covers 10 bases. The CDR3 covers 13 residues. Germline V CDR1 and CDR2: SGHDT, YYEEEE. Trimming removed 3 bases from V and 11 bases from J; junction bases left unmatched: 7. In DNA, the CDR3 is TGTGCCAGCAGCTGGGGACAGGGGCTGTCGGCTTTCTTT. Amino acid sequence: CASSWGQGLSAFF.

The chain recombines TRBV4-1 with TRBJ2-7; 7 bases map to TRBD1. The germline gives CDR1 MGHRA, CDR2 YSYEKL. The CDR3 is made up of 12 amino acids. Unmatched junction bases numbered 2, after V lost 6 bases and J lost 3 bases. CDR3 residues: CASRGQNYEQYF. CDR3 in DNA: TGCGCCAGCAGGGGACAGAACTACGAGCAGTACTTC.

This rearrangement joins TRBV7-6 to TRBJ2-6, with 10 bases fitting TRBD1. From germline, CDR1 is SGHVS and CDR2 FNYEAQ. The CDR3 is made up of 15 amino acids. Trimming cost V 5 bases and J 2 bases; bases outside gene matches: 0. The CDR3 sequence: CASSGTGAGANVLTF. Here the CDR3 DNA reads TGTGCCAGCAGCGGGACAGGGGCTGGGGCCAACGTCCTGACTTTC.

V is TRBV7-9 and J is TRBJ2-1; TRBD1 matches at 11 bases. The CDR3 extends over 16 amino acids. V lost 2 bases and J lost 3; bases outside the gene matches: 3. Germline lookup yields CDR1 SEHNR and CDR2 FQNEAQ (reference sequence). DNA of the CDR3: TGTGCCAGCAGCTTACTGGGACAGGGGGACTACAATGAGCAGTTCTTC. Encoded protein: CASSLLGQGDYNEQFF.

The rearrangement joins TRBV2 to TRBJ2-1, with a possible D match to TRBD1 (7 bases). The CDR3 consists of 17 residues. Germline values: CDR1 SNHLY, CDR2 FYNNEI. Between the trimmed V and J ends, which lost 2 bases and 5 bases, there was a span of 19 bases. CDR3 in amino acids: CASSERTGGILDNEQFF. CDR3 nucleotides: TGTGCCAGCAGTGAAAGGACAGGAGGGATTTTGGACAATGAGCAGTTCTTC.

This clone was recorded only once. This chain connects TRBV11-2 to TRBJ2-5, with 10 positions matching TRBD2. Germline CDR1 reads SGHAT; CDR2 reads FQNNGV. The ends lost 4 bases at V and 0 bases at J; junction bases unmatched: 8. There are 17 residues in the CDR3. CDR3 DNA: TGTGCCAGCAGCTCGTCGCCAAGCGGGGGGGACCAAGAGACCCAGTACTTC. Translated: CASSSSPSGGDQETQYF.

The chain has TRBV5-4 and TRBJ2-1; D not resolved. The germline CDR1 and CDR2 sequences are SGHNT and YYREEE (reference sequence). CDR3 size: 17 residues. V dropped 0 bases and J dropped 0 bases, with 13 bases sitting between them. CDR3 amino acids: CASSLDSGLTSYNEQFF. CDR3 sequence (DNA): TGTGCCAGCAGCTTGGATTCGGGCTTGACCTCCTACAATGAGCAGTTCTTC.

This clone has more than one count but fewer than ten. This chain connects TRBV13 to TRBJ1-1, with D perhaps TRBD1 (5 bases). There are 12 residues in the CDR3. Looked up from germline, CDR1 is PRHDT and CDR2 is FYEKMQ (reference sequence). V lost 3 bases, J lost 3 bases, and 5 bases lay in between. The CDR3 spells CASSLGDTEAFF. CDR3 coding DNA: TGTGCCAGCAGCTTGGGGGACACTGAAGCTTTCTTT.

J is TRBJ1-2 and V is TRBV6-5, with TRBD1 identical over 10 bases. CDR3 length: 16 residues. Germline CDR1 reads MNHEY; CDR2 reads SVGAGI. Losses at the gene ends were 2 bases for V and 4 bases for J; bases not matched to a gene: 7. CDR3 protein: CASSYVTGGSIYGYTF. The CDR3 nucleotides read TGTGCCAGCAGTTACGTGACAGGGGGCTCCATCTATGGCTACACCTTC.

The chain links TRBV2 to TRBJ2-7; 7 bases match TRBD1. Germline V lookup: CDR1 SNHLY, CDR2 FYNNEI. The CDR3 loop spans 15 amino acids. The ends lost 3 bases at V and 0 bases at J; junction bases unmatched: 5. This chain's CDR3 is CASSESWDSSYEQYF. CDR3 in DNA: TGTGCCAGCAGTGAGAGTTGGGACAGCTCCTACGAGCAGTACTTC.

The chain carries TRBV5-5 and TRBJ2-5, with 8 bases identical to TRBD1. Germline trimming cut 3 bases from V and 4 bases from J; bases unmatched to any gene: 5. The CDR3 runs 14 residues. The V gene's germline CDR1 is SGHKS and CDR2 YYEKEE (reference sequence). This CDR3 is CASSSGQGGETQYF. The CDR3 DNA is TGTGCCAGCAGCTCAGGACAGGGTGGAGAGACCCAGTACTTC. Full variable domain (rest looked up from reference TRBV5-5 and TRBJ2-5): DAGVTQSPTHLIKTRGQQVTLRCSPISGHKSVSWYQQVLGQGPQFIFQYYEKEERGRGNFPDRFSARQFPNYSSELNVNALLLGDSALYLCASSSGQGGETQYFGPGTRLLVL.

This clone was picked up one time. V is TRBV7-9 and J is TRBJ2-4; D not certain. Germline V gives CDR1 SEHNR, CDR2 FQNEAQ (reference sequence). V was pared by 8 bases and J by 5 bases, with 13 bases between. The CDR3 spans 13 residues. CDR3 loop: CASDGLYENIQYF. The CDR3 nucleotides are TGTGCCAGCGATGGCCTGTACGAAAACATTCAGTACTTC.

The rearrangement joins TRBV13 to TRBJ1-1; 9 bases agree with TRBD1. From germline, CDR1 is PRHDT and CDR2 FYEKMQ (reference sequence). This CDR3 comprises 17 residues. Losses at the gene ends were 3 bases for V and 5 bases for J; bases not matched to a gene: 13. This chain's CDR3 is CASSLNRDRVFGTEAFF. As DNA, the CDR3 is TGTGCCAGCAGCTTGAACCGGGACAGGGTGTTCGGTACTGAAGCTTTCTTT.

The table lists this clone with a count of one. This sequence joins TRBV27 and TRBJ2-3; D gene ambiguous. The CDR3 is made up of 13 amino acids. CDR1 and CDR2 from the germline V gene are MNHEY and SMNVEV (reference sequence). V lost 3 bases to trimming and J lost 2 bases, with 6 bases between them. This CDR3 reads CASSFFPTDTQYF. In DNA form, the CDR3 reads TGTGCCAGCAGTTTCTTTCCCACAGATACGCAGTATTTT.

The CDR3 DNA reads TGCGCCAGCAGCCAAGGGGGGAATCAGCCCCAGCATTTT. Protein sequence: CASSQGGNQPQHF. This rearrangement joins TRBV4-1 to TRBJ1-5; D is perhaps TRBD1 (5 bases). Deletions cut 1 base from V and 4 bases from J, with 5 bases between. The germline gives CDR1 MGHRA, CDR2 YSYEKL. The CDR3 has 13 amino acids.

The chain uses TRBV30 and TRBJ1-5; a possible D gene is TRBD1 (6 bases). Germline V CDR1 and CDR2: GTSNPN, SVGIG (reference sequence). CDR3 length: 14 residues. V dropped 1 base and J dropped 1 base, with 8 bases sitting between them. The DNA of the CDR3 is TGTGCCTGGAGTGGGGGGGCAAGCAATCAGCCCCAGCATTTT. It encodes CAWSGGASNQPQHF.

The V gene is TRBV7-9, the J gene TRBJ1-1; TRBD1 agrees at 12 bases. The CDR3 length is 15 residues. V gave up 2 bases and J gave up 6 bases; unmatched junction bases: 4. Germline assignment: CDR1 SEHNR and CDR2 FQNEAQ (reference sequence). In nucleotides, the CDR3 is TGTGCCAGCAGCTTACCGGGACAGGGGGCCGCTGAAGCTTTCTTT. This codes for CASSLPGQGAAEAFF. The full variable domain, rest sourced from reference TRBV7-9 and TRBJ1-1, is DTGVSQNPRHKITKRGQNVTFRCDPISEHNRLYWYRQTLGQGPEFLTYFQNEAQLEKSRLLSDRFSAERPKGSFSTLEIQRTEQGDSAMYLCASSLPGQGAAEAFFGQGTRLTVV.

The rearrangement links TRBV30 to TRBJ2-2; D is tentatively TRBD1 or TRBD2 (5 bases each). Germline V gene lookup returns CDR1 GTSNPN and CDR2 SVGIG (reference sequence). This CDR3 is 14 amino acids long. The V gene lost 1 base and the J gene lost 7 bases, with 13 bases spanning the gap. CDR3 nucleotides: TGTGCCTGGAGTGCGGGGACGAGGGGCGGGGAGCTGTTTTTT. Translated: CAWSAGTRGGELFF.

V usage is TRBV7-9 and J usage is TRBJ2-2, with D unclear. The CDR3 sequence is 14 residues long. From germline, CDR1 is SEHNR and CDR2 FQNEAQ (reference sequence). With 6 bases removed from V and 4 bases from J, the gap between germline ends came to 12 bases. CDR3 amino acids: CASSSVFGTGELFF. The CDR3 bases are TGTGCCAGCAGTTCGGTCTTTGGCACCGGGGAGCTGTTTTTT.

The rearrangement joins TRBV6-1 to TRBJ1-6, with no clear D. Trimming cost V 2 bases and J 7 bases, with 6 bases left between them. Germline loops: CDR1 MNHNS, CDR2 SASEGT. The CDR3 extends over 13 amino acids. CDR3 region: CASSESGNSPLHF. The CDR3 bases are TGTGCCAGCAGTGAAAGTGGGAATTCACCCCTCCACTTT.

This clone was found once. The chain employs TRBV19 and TRBJ2-5, with D perhaps being TRBD1 or TRBD2 (5 bases each). The CDR3 length is 14 residues. Trimming removed 3 bases at V and 5 bases at J, with 13 bases between. Germline CDR1 and CDR2: LNHDA and SQIVND (reference sequence). The CDR3 DNA is TGTGCCAGTAGTATTGGGGACCCCTGGGAGACCCAGTACTTC. Encoded protein: CASSIGDPWETQYF.

The chain combines TRBV7-6 with TRBJ2-2; 10 nucleotides agree with TRBD2. CDR1 is SGHVS and CDR2 is FNYEAQ in the germline V gene. Germline trimming cut 5 bases from V and 0 bases from J; bases unmatched to any gene: 6. The CDR3 is 17 amino acids. This CDR3 is CASSPRLAGTNTGELFF. The CDR3 DNA is TGTGCCAGCAGCCCCCGACTAGCGGGCACGAACACCGGGGAGCTGTTTTTT.